Listed here are 4 T cell receptor beta chains from one sample, sequenced in a study of blood T cell repertoires in COVID-19. Here immunoSEQ multiplex PCR was the method, and the copy in TCRdb shows in-frame clones only, minus some. The table has approximately 160,000 clones, over 75% seen once. Sequencing input: peripheral blood. Every receptor here comes from a man aged 65-85 years who had recovered from COVID-19.

CDR3 protein: CASSDSLGAGTDTQYF. CDR3 nucleotides: TGTGCCAGCAGCGACAGCCTTGGGGCGGGCACAGATACGCAGTATTTT. V gene TRBV3-1 (or the pseudogene TRBV3-2) combines with J gene TRBJ2-3; TRBD1 might be the D (5 bases). Trimming shortened V by 5 bases and J by 1 base, and 16 bases separated the two germline ends. Germline loops: CDR1 LGHDT, CDR2 YNNKEL (reference sequence). The CDR3 length is 16 residues.

The chain employs TRBV27 and TRBJ2-3; a weak D match, TRBD2 (5 bases). The V end was cut by 2 bases, the J end by 6 bases, with 12 bases between. The length of the CDR3 is 14 residues. Germline CDR1 MNHEY, CDR2 SMNVEV (reference sequence). DNA of the CDR3: TGTGCCAGCAGTTTAATGGGGAGTAAGGATACGCAGTATTTT. Protein sequence: CASSLMGSKDTQYF.

V usage is TRBV27 and J usage is TRBJ2-7; tentatively, D is TRBD2 (6 bases). Germline lookup yields CDR1 MNHEY and CDR2 SMNVEV (reference sequence). The CDR3 covers 13 residues. V lost 4 bases, J lost 6 bases, and 13 bases lay in between. This CDR3 is CASSWDSRVEQYF. Here the CDR3 DNA reads TGTGCCAGCAGTTGGGACTCGAGGGTCGAGCAGTACTTC.

This clone was detected only a few times. CDR3 in amino acids: CASSPQTNYGYTF. For the CDR3, the DNA is TGTGCCAGCAGTCCGCAGACTAACTATGGCTACACCTTC. V and J are TRBV2 and TRBJ1-2; no clear D. The V and J ends lost 5 bases and 0 bases respectively, with 7 bases between them. The CDR3 runs to 13 residues. CDR1 is SNHLY, CDR2 FYNNEI, per germline.